A single sample gave rise to the 4 T cell receptor beta chains below, sequenced in a study of CD8+ T cells in alopecia areata. cDNA serving as the sequencing template came from extracted, reverse transcribed RNA. Here immunoSEQ multiplex PCR was the method, and the copy in TCRdb shows in-frame clones only, minus some. The sample has 150,000 to 200,000 clones, 45% to 65% seen once. Documented treatment: oral pan-JAK inhibitor, 5-10 mg twice daily. This sample comprised CD4+ T cells sorted from blood, obtained at week 4, from a patient treated with tofacitinib. The receptors were sampled from a human donor with alopecia areata.

V usage is TRBV7-9 and J usage is TRBJ2-2; TRBD1 might be the D (5 bases). The CDR3 is 12 amino acids. Germline V gives CDR1 SEHNR, CDR2 FQNEAQ (reference sequence). Trimming cost V 4 bases and J 13 bases, with 13 bases left between them. The DNA for the CDR3 is TGTGCCAGCAGCTCGGCGGAAAGGGGGCTGTTTTTT. It yields the protein CASSSAERGLFF.

The CDR3 DNA follows: TGTGCCAGCAGTTCGGGGCTAGGGAACATTCAGTACTTC. This sequence encodes CASSSGLGNIQYF. J is TRBJ2-4 and V is TRBV27; perhaps D is TRBD1 or TRBD2 (5 bases each). V was trimmed by 4 bases and J by 7 bases, leaving 11 bases between them. This CDR3 region has 13 residues. Per germline, CDR1 MNHEY and CDR2 SMNVEV (reference sequence).

The rearrangement joins TRBV20-1 to TRBJ2-7; unclear D gene. Trimming removed 3 bases from V and 2 bases from J, with 5 bases in between. The V gene's germline CDR1 is DFQATT and CDR2 SNEGSKA (reference sequence). The CDR3 spans 11 residues. The CDR3, as DNA: TGCAGTGCTAGGATCACCTACGAGCAGTACTTC. Its protein product is CSARITYEQYF.

The CDR3 region is CAWTLDRGSSYEQYF. The CDR3 DNA reads as TGTGCCTGGACCCTGGACAGGGGGAGCTCCTACGAGCAGTACTTC. The chain combines TRBV30 with TRBJ2-7; 10 bases are shared with TRBD1. The ends lost 4 bases at V and 0 bases at J; junction bases unmatched: 6. This CDR3 spans 15 amino acids. Germline values: CDR1 GTSNPN, CDR2 SVGIG (reference sequence). The full variable domain, in which reference TRBV30 and TRBJ2-7 provide the parts outside the CDR3, is SQTIHQWPATLVQPVGSPLSLECTVEGTSNPNLYWYRQAAGRGLQLLFYSVGIGQISSEVPQNLSASRPQDRQFILSSKKLLLSDSGFYLCAWTLDRGSSYEQYFGPGTRLTVT.